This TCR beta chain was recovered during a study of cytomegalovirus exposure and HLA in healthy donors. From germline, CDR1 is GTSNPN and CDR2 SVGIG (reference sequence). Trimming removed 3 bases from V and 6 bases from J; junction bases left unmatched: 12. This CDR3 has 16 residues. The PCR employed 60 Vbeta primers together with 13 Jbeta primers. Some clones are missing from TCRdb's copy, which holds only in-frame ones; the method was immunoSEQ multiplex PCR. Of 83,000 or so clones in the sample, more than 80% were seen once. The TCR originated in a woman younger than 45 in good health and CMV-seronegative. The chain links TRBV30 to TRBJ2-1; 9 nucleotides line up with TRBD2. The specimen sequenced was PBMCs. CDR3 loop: CAWRTLGLAGPNEQFF. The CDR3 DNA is TGTGCCTGGAGGACCCTGGGGCTAGCGGGACCCAATGAGCAGTTCTTC.